This TCR beta chain was observed in a study of T cell changes during pregnancy in multiple sclerosis. This clone was counted a single time. With V trimmed by 4 bases and J by 5 bases, 8 bases remained unmatched. CDR3 length: 16 residues. Sequencing was performed with immunoSEQ multiplex PCR; in TCRdb, only in-frame clones are kept and a portion is missing. The table records roughly 84,000 clones, 90% to 95% of them present only once. The chain uses TRBV23-1 and TRBJ2-2; the match to TRBD1 covers 9 bases. TRBV23-1 is placed among ORFs of uncertain function. Source: peripheral blood, taken in the third trimester of pregnancy. This TCR derives from a female donor in good health, enrolled as a control in a pregnancy study. DNA for the CDR3: TGCGCCAGCAGTCGTGAGGGACAGGGTGAAACCGGGGAGCTGTTTTTT. This sequence encodes CASSREGQGETGELFF.